These T cell receptor beta chains were read from a single sample in a study of T cell changes during pregnancy in multiple sclerosis. This table comes from immunoSEQ multiplex PCR, and its TCRdb copy is limited to in-frame clones, with some not included. Of 55,000 to 85,000 clones in the sample, over 85% were seen once. The starting material was peripheral blood, obtained in the third trimester of pregnancy. The receptors stem from a female donor with multiple sclerosis, enrolled in a pregnancy study. CDR3s leave out the opening cysteine and the closing phenylalanine or tryptophan. Fields, in order: V gene, clone size, CDR3 length, D gene, J gene, CDR3 protein. A D gene is named only where the DNA matches it firmly. The size of a clone is reported for some rows only, either as once, few or many, or as a class for expanded clones.

v_gene: TRBV7-3; abundance: .; len: 12; d_gene: TRBD1; j_gene: TRBJ2-7; CDR3aa: ASSLRDRPYEQY
v_gene: TRBV5-5; abundance: .; len: 12; d_gene: TRBD2; j_gene: TRBJ2-7; CDR3aa: ASSFASGGYEQY
v_gene: TRBV19; abundance: .; len: 15; d_gene: .; j_gene: TRBJ2-3; CDR3aa: ASSGGLFTTSVDTQY
v_gene: TRBV19; abundance: .; len: 12; d_gene: TRBD1; j_gene: TRBJ2-3; CDR3aa: ASSPDRSTDTQY
v_gene: TRBV7-9; abundance: .; len: 13; d_gene: TRBD1; j_gene: TRBJ1-3; CDR3aa: ASSRAGGSGNTIY
v_gene: TRBV2; abundance: .; len: 13; d_gene: TRBD1; j_gene: TRBJ1-5; CDR3aa: ASNGDRGGDQPQH
v_gene: TRBV19; abundance: once; len: 14; d_gene: TRBD1; j_gene: TRBJ1-5; CDR3aa: ASSIGTGEYNQPQH
v_gene: TRBV7-9; abundance: .; len: 13; d_gene: TRBD1; j_gene: TRBJ1-4; CDR3aa: ASSLGTGGAEKLF
v_gene: TRBV5-1; abundance: .; len: 12; d_gene: TRBD1; j_gene: TRBJ1-1; CDR3aa: ASSPTGVNTEAF
v_gene: TRBV6-5; abundance: .; len: 12; d_gene: TRBD2; j_gene: TRBJ2-1; CDR3aa: ASTRTSSHNEQF
v_gene: TRBV19; abundance: .; len: 14; d_gene: TRBD1; j_gene: TRBJ1-1; CDR3aa: ASIDWGTGKRTEAF
v_gene: TRBV5-1; abundance: .; len: 10; d_gene: .; j_gene: TRBJ2-3; CDR3aa: ASSSNTDTQY
v_gene: TRBV6-1; abundance: .; len: 13; d_gene: TRBD1; j_gene: TRBJ1-2; CDR3aa: ASSPRPGQGYGYT
v_gene: TRBV2; abundance: .; len: 12; d_gene: .; j_gene: TRBJ1-5; CDR3aa: ASSVDRMDQPQH
v_gene: TRBV7-8; abundance: .; len: 12; d_gene: .; j_gene: TRBJ2-2; CDR3aa: ASSYLLKPGELF
v_gene: TRBV5-1; abundance: .; len: 15; d_gene: TRBD1; j_gene: TRBJ1-4; CDR3aa: ASSVGTGGPSEEKLF
v_gene: TRBV7-9; abundance: .; len: 13; d_gene: .; j_gene: TRBJ2-1; CDR3aa: ASNQGADLANEQF
v_gene: TRBV9; abundance: .; len: 14; d_gene: .; j_gene: TRBJ2-1; CDR3aa: ASSVGGGSAYNEQF
v_gene: TRBV25-1; abundance: .; len: 15; d_gene: TRBD1; j_gene: TRBJ2-1; CDR3aa: ASSPDRATNPGNEQF
v_gene: TRBV6-5; abundance: .; len: 10; d_gene: .; j_gene: TRBJ2-7; CDR3aa: ASSSLGAEQY
v_gene: TRBV19; abundance: .; len: 11; d_gene: TRBD1; j_gene: TRBJ2-7; CDR3aa: AITNRGNNEQY
v_gene: TRBV19; abundance: .; len: 10; d_gene: .; j_gene: TRBJ2-7; CDR3aa: ASSTMGGEQY
v_gene: TRBV18; abundance: .; len: 12; d_gene: .; j_gene: TRBJ2-2; CDR3aa: ASSLRTDTGELF
v_gene: TRBV30; abundance: .; len: 10; d_gene: .; j_gene: TRBJ2-5; CDR3aa: AWSASQETQY
v_gene: TRBV4-3; abundance: .; len: 13; d_gene: .; j_gene: TRBJ2-1; CDR3aa: ASSQVAAPYNEQF
v_gene: TRBV6-5; abundance: .; len: 11; d_gene: .; j_gene: .; CDR3aa: ASSSGRSYEQY
v_gene: TRBV29-1; abundance: .; len: 12; d_gene: .; j_gene: TRBJ2-5; CDR3aa: SVTPGQIQETQY
v_gene: TRBV19; abundance: .; len: 13; d_gene: TRBD1; j_gene: TRBJ1-2; CDR3aa: ASSGPGQASGGYT
v_gene: TRBV9; abundance: .; len: 11; d_gene: .; j_gene: TRBJ2-5; CDR3aa: ASSTGAQETQY
v_gene: TRBV5-4; abundance: once; len: 15; d_gene: TRBD2; j_gene: TRBJ2-1; CDR3aa: ASSVGLAGVTYNEQF
v_gene: TRBV19; abundance: .; len: 12; d_gene: .; j_gene: TRBJ2-7; CDR3aa: ASSISRSSYEQY
v_gene: TRBV6-1; abundance: .; len: 11; d_gene: .; j_gene: TRBJ1-1; CDR3aa: ASSILPGAEAF
v_gene: TRBV7-2; abundance: .; len: 14; d_gene: .; j_gene: TRBJ2-3; CDR3aa: ASSLGAVGGTDTQY
v_gene: TRBV5-1; abundance: once; len: 13; d_gene: TRBD1; j_gene: TRBJ2-5; CDR3aa: ASSPPGQLGRTQY
v_gene: TRBV5-6; abundance: .; len: 12; d_gene: TRBD1; j_gene: TRBJ1-2; CDR3aa: ASSLEQGKGSYT
v_gene: TRBV23-1; abundance: .; len: 13; d_gene: TRBD1; j_gene: TRBJ1-4; CDR3aa: ASSQYRGMAEKLF
v_gene: TRBV7-2; abundance: .; len: 13; d_gene: TRBD1; j_gene: TRBJ1-5; CDR3aa: ASSGDRGGSQPQH
v_gene: TRBV4-2; abundance: .; len: 15; d_gene: TRBD2; j_gene: TRBJ2-5; CDR3aa: ASSQDTGLAAGETQY
v_gene: TRBV27; abundance: .; len: 13; d_gene: .; j_gene: TRBJ2-5; CDR3aa: ASTASRALQETQY
v_gene: TRBV25-1; abundance: .; len: 11; d_gene: .; j_gene: TRBJ1-1; CDR3aa: ASTRGLVTEAF
v_gene: TRBV11-3; abundance: .; len: 11; d_gene: .; j_gene: TRBJ2-1; CDR3aa: ASSRDLTNEQF
v_gene: TRBV30; abundance: .; len: 9; d_gene: TRBD1; j_gene: TRBJ2-3; CDR3aa: AWRQGDTQY